The T cell receptor (beta chain) described here comes from a study of T cell responses to AZD1222 COVID-19 vaccine. Study results and caveats: Unmutated variant regions are reportedly the target of nearly half of TCRs that are spike-specific. Spike-specific TCR depth and breadth grew after two AZD1222 doses. Clonal diversity was possibly underestimated, and white British individuals and females predominated among donors.

Produced via immunoSEQ multiplex PCR; TCRdb's table is partial and in-frame only. The table includes about 150,000 clones, 90% detected once. About this clone: The target antigen is unknown.

The clonotype originates from an adult in good health. This specimen consisted of peripheral blood, obtained on day 0 of AZD1222 vaccination.

CDR3 sequence (DNA): TGTGCCAGTAGTGCCGACAGCGAATTTTCACCCCTCCACTTT. Amino acid sequence: CASSADSEFSPLHF. The gene calls are TRBV19 and TRBJ1-6; TRBD1 might be the D (5 bases). This CDR3 is 14 amino acids long. Per germline, CDR1 LNHDA and CDR2 SQIVND (reference sequence). Trimming left V 5 bases short and J 9 bases short, with 14 bases between.